This entry lists 19 T cell receptor beta chains sequenced from one sample in a study of regulatory T cells in long-lasting Graves disease. The time point denotes: persistent/refractory GD, antithyroid drugs over 5 years with positive TRAb. Making the TCR library involved RNA that had been extracted from PBMCs. HTBI primers from iRepertoire and Arm-PCR of CDR3 regions yielded the TCR beta libraries. TCRdb re-analysed the multiplex PCR reads in MiXCR, keeping a single row per CDR3 protein. The table lists 250,000 to 300,000 distinct CDR3 sequences, roughly a fifth of them singletons, with around three fifths in the top ten. The sequences come from peripheral blood mononuclear cells (PBMCs), collected when the disease was refractory, from a patient treated with antithyroid drugs. These receptor sequences come from a female donor with Graves disease.

This clonotype was counted between two and nine times. The CDR3, as DNA: TGTGCCAGCAGCTTACTAGCGGGAGGGAGCGGAGATACGCAGTATTTT. This translates into CASSLLAGGSGDTQYF. The chain has TRBV7-8 and TRBJ2-3; 12 bases match TRBD2. V was pared by 2 bases and J by 5 bases, with 5 bases of the junction left unmatched. The germline V gene encodes CDR1 SGHVS and CDR2 FQNEAQ. The CDR3 runs 16 residues.

The chain recombines TRBV14 with TRBJ1-1; 8 positions agree with TRBD1. This CDR3 spans 13 amino acids. The V segment lost 4 bases and the J segment 9 bases; nucleotides outside the gene matches: 7. Germline CDR1 reads SGHDN; CDR2 reads FVKESK. Here the CDR3 reads CASSPSGTGKAFF. Here the CDR3 DNA reads TGTGCCAGCAGCCCATCTGGGACAGGAAAAGCTTTCTTT.

The sample holds a few counts of this clonotype. V gene TRBV9 combines with J gene TRBJ2-2; perhaps D is TRBD1 or TRBD2 (5 bases each). CDR1 SGDLS and CDR2 YYNGEE come from the germline V gene. The CDR3 is made up of 15 amino acids. The V gene lost 1 base and the J gene lost 3 bases, with 10 bases spanning the gap. The CDR3 nucleotides are TGTGCCAGCAGCGTAAGGGGAGTGGACACCGGGGAGCTGTTTTTT. Translation gives CASSVRGVDTGELFF. Combining the CDR3 with reference TRBV9 and TRBJ2-2 gives the whole variable domain DSGVTQTPKHLITATGQRVTLRCSPRSGDLSVYWYQQSLDQGLQFLIQYYNGEERAKGNILERFSAQQFPDLHSELNLSSLELGDSALYFCASSVRGVDTGELFFGEGSRLTVL.

This clonotype was recorded a few times. This chain links TRBV20-1 with TRBJ1-1, with 8 bases lining up with TRBD1. The CDR3 extends over 15 amino acids. In germline, CDR1 is DFQATT, CDR2 SNEGSKA (reference sequence). The V segment lost 4 bases and the J segment 4 bases; nucleotides outside the gene matches: 11. The CDR3 loop reads CSATLRTGLVTEAFF. The CDR3 DNA reads TGCAGTGCTACCCTCCGGACAGGGTTGGTCACTGAAGCTTTCTTT.

A word on this clonotype: The junction departs from the called germline gene at one end, perhaps through a read error. The chain carries TRBV6-5 and TRBJ1-5; unclear D gene. The CDR3 extends over 17 amino acids. Looked up from germline, CDR1 is MNHEY and CDR2 is SVGAGI. CDR3 loop: CASSYAQDLDSNQPRHF. CDR3 nucleotides: TGTGCCAGCAGTTATGCCCAGGACTTAGATAGCAATCAGCCCCGGCATTTT.

At least ten counts were recorded for this clonotype. J is TRBJ1-5 and V is TRBV30; tentatively, D is TRBD1 (5 bases). V was shortened by 1 base and J by 6 bases, with 10 bases between the two germline ends. Germline CDR1 is GTSNPN and CDR2 is SVGIG (reference sequence). CDR3 length: 13 amino acids. This CDR3 is CAWSGQNRQPQHF. The CDR3 DNA sequence: TGTGCCTGGAGTGGACAGAATCGTCAGCCCCAGCATTTT.

This clonotype was seen ten or more times. The chain uses TRBV6-1 and TRBJ1-1; D unclear. The germline V and J ends were trimmed by 1 base and 0 bases, with 9 bases remaining between them. Germline CDR1 is MNHNS and CDR2 is SASEGT. The CDR3 consists of 15 residues. CDR3 bases: TGTGCCAGCAGTGAAGAGGGTAGGTTGAACACTGAAGCTTTCTTT. Translating it yields CASSEEGRLNTEAFF.

This clonotype showed up just a few times. The rearrangement uses TRBV6-2 or TRBV6-3 and TRBJ2-1; TRBD1 matches 7 bases. Looked up from germline, CDR1 is MNHEY and CDR2 is SVGEGT. The CDR3 is 15 amino acids. V shed 4 bases and J 6 bases; nucleotides not matched to a gene: 9. CDR3 residues: CASSFNRGRGNEQFF. CDR3 bases: TGTGCCAGCAGTTTCAACAGGGGACGGGGCAATGAGCAGTTCTTC.

As for this clonotype: This may be a read error: a much more frequent sequence differs by one nucleotide. The chain has TRBV6-1 and TRBJ2-5, with 10 bases aligning to TRBD2. Germline-derived CDR1 and CDR2 are MNHNS and SASEGT. This CDR3 has 15 amino acids. CDR3 sequence: CASSHSGGLQETQSF. The CDR3 nucleotides read TGTGCCAGCAGTCATAGCGGGGGGCTTCAAGAGACCCAGTCCTTC.

This clonotype was counted ten times or more. V gene TRBV12-3 or TRBV12-4 combines with J gene TRBJ1-2; 7 bases fit TRBD1. The CDR3 length is 13 residues. V was pared by 6 bases and J by 5 bases, with 6 bases of the junction left unmatched. The CDR3 loop is CASSQGVGYGYTF. Written as DNA, the CDR3 is TGTGCCAGCAGCCAGGGGGTAGGGTATGGCTACACCTTC.

This clonotype was seen at least ten times. The chain joins TRBV28 to TRBJ1-1; possible D gene TRBD1, 5 bases. CDR3 size: 14 residues. CDR1 and CDR2 from the germline V gene are MDHEN and SYDVKM. The V end lost 5 bases, the J end lost 5 bases, and 15 bases lay between the germline ends. The CDR3 coding sequence is TGTGCCAGCAGTCCCCCCAGGGTCGGGACTGAAGCTTTCTTT. This codes for CASSPPRVGTEAFF.

The chain uses TRBV5-8 and TRBJ1-2; D ambiguous. The CDR3 covers 15 residues. Trimming stripped 4 bases from V and 8 bases from J, with 21 bases between. CDR1 and CDR2 from the germline V gene are SGHTS and YDEGEE. CDR3: CASSPTRTPGIGYTF. The CDR3 nucleotides are TGTGCCAGCAGCCCAACCCGGACCCCTGGGATCGGCTACACCTTC.

This clonotype was seen more than once but under ten times. This chain uses TRBV5-1 with TRBJ1-1; 8 bases are shared with TRBD1. CDR3 length equals 15 residues. Germline V gives CDR1 SGHRS, CDR2 YFSETQ. V trimming: 4 bases; J trimming: 3 bases; junction bases outside the gene matches: 8. The CDR3 loop reads CASSPGGAWDTEAFF. The DNA of the CDR3 is TGCGCCAGCAGCCCAGGGGGCGCGTGGGACACTGAAGCTTTCTTT.

In regard to this clonotype: The junction does not match germline at one end; this may be a read error. The chain employs TRBV7-9 and TRBJ2-7; weak D call: TRBD1 (6 bases). Germline V gene lookup returns CDR1 SEHNR and CDR2 FQNEAQ (reference sequence). The CDR3 runs to 14 residues. The CDR3 DNA sequence: TGCGCCAGCAGCCGGGACAAAGGGGTCTACGAGCAGTACTTC. Its translation: CASSRDKGVYEQYF.

This clonotype was detected a few times. The chain links TRBV15 to TRBJ2-7, with D maybe TRBD2 (5 bases). V shed 9 bases and J shed 3 bases, with 15 bases lying between them. There are 13 residues in the CDR3. CDR1 and CDR2 from the germline V gene are LNHNV and YYDKDF (reference sequence). CDR3 in amino acids: CATRSPEGYEQYF. The CDR3 bases are TGTGCCACTCGCAGCCCCGAGGGCTACGAGCAGTACTTC.

This clonotype was detected ten times or more. This chain connects TRBV7-6 to TRBJ2-5; possibly TRBD1 or TRBD2 for D (5 bases each). V was pared by 1 base and J by 4 bases, with 10 bases between. The CDR3 totals 14 residues. Per the germline V gene, CDR1 is SGHVS and CDR2 is FNYEAQ. CDR3 in DNA: TGTGCCAGCAGCTTAGATCGTGGGGGAGAGACCCAGTACTTC. This codes for CASSLDRGGETQYF. The complete variable domain, with remaining parts taken from reference TRBV7-6 and TRBJ2-5, reads GAGVSQSPRYKVTKRGQDVALRCDPISGHVSLYWYRQALGQGPEFLTYFNYEAQQDKSGLPNDRFSAERPEGSISTLTIQRTEQRDSAMYRCASSLDRGGETQYFGPGTRLLVL.

This clonotype was counted a few times. The rearrangement joins TRBV28 to TRBJ2-2, with D possibly called TRBD1 or TRBD2 (5 bases each). Per the germline V gene, CDR1 is MDHEN and CDR2 is SYDVKM. The V end was cut by 6 bases, the J end by 1 base, with 15 bases between. The CDR3 runs 16 residues. This chain's CDR3 is CASSPPPGGNTGELFF. The CDR3 DNA reads TGTGCCAGCAGCCCACCACCTGGGGGGAACACCGGGGAGCTGTTTTTT.

In this sample, this clonotype turned up many times. The chain recombines TRBV27 with TRBJ1-2; the D is unclear. V gave up 7 bases and J gave up 3 bases, with 12 bases separating them. CDR1 is MNHEY, CDR2 SMNVEV, per germline (reference sequence). This CDR3 contains 13 residues. The CDR3 protein is CASKGYSYYGYTF. In nucleotides, the CDR3 is TGTGCCAGCAAAGGATACAGCTACTATGGCTACACCTTC.

This clonotype was observed a handful of times. J is TRBJ1-2 and V is TRBV5-6, with 7 bases fitting TRBD1. Germline V gene sequence: CDR1 SGHDT, CDR2 YYEEEE. This CDR3 has 12 amino acids. V gave up 4 bases and J gave up 8 bases; unmatched junction bases: 5. The CDR3 here is CASSRTGQGYTF. The DNA for the CDR3 is TGTGCCAGCAGCCGAACGGGACAGGGCTACACCTTC.